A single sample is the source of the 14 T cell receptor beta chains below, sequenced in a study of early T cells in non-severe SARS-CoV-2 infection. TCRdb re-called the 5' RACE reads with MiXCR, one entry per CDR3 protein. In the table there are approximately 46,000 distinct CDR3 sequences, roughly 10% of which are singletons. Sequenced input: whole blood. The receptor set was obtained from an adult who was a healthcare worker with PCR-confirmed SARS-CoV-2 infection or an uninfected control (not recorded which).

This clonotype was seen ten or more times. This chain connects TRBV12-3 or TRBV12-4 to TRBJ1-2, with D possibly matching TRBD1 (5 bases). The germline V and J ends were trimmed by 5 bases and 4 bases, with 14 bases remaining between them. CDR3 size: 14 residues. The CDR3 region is CASSTYDRSYGYTF. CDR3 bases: TGTGCCAGCAGTACATACGACAGAAGCTATGGCTACACCTTC.

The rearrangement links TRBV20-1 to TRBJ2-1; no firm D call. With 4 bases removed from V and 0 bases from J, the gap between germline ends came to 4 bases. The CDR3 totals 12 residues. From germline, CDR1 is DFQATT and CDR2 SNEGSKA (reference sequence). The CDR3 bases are TGCAGTGCTAAAGGCTCCTACAATGAGCAGTTCTTC. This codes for CSAKGSYNEQFF.

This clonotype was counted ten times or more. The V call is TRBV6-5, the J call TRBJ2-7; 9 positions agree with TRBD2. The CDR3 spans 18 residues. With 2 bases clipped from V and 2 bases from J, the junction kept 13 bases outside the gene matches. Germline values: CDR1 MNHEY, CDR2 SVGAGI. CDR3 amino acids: CASSYMAPSASGTYEQYF. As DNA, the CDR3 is TGTGCCAGCAGTTACATGGCCCCTTCGGCTAGCGGGACCTACGAGCAGTACTTC.

The CDR3 sequence is CATSRAGGITDTQYF. Written as DNA, the CDR3 is TGTGCCACCTCCCGAGCGGGAGGGATTACAGATACGCAGTATTTT. The V call is TRBV28, the J call TRBJ2-3; TRBD2 agrees at 10 bases. The germline CDR1 and CDR2 sequences are MDHEN and SYDVKM. V trimming: 10 bases; J trimming: 3 bases; junction bases outside the gene matches: 10. CDR3 size: 15 residues.

The CDR3: CASSLTNSNQPQHF. CDR3 DNA sequence: TGCGCCAGCAGCCTAACGAATAGCAATCAGCCCCAGCATTTT. The rearrangement uses TRBV4-1 and TRBJ1-5; no reliable D call. V gave up 4 bases and J gave up 0 bases, with 7 bases separating them. The CDR3 spans 14 residues. The germline CDR1 and CDR2 sequences are MGHRA and YSYEKL.

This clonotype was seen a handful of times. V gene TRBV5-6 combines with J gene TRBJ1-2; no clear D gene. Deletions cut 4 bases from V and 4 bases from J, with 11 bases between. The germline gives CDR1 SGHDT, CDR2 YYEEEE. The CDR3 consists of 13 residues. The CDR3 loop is CASSLLAFYGYTF. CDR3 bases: TGTGCCAGCAGCCTATTAGCCTTCTATGGCTACACCTTC. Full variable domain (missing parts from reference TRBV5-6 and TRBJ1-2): DAGVTQSPTHLIKTRGQQVTLRCSPKSGHDTVSWYQQALGQGPQFIFQYYEEEERQRGNFPDRFSGHQFPNYSSELNVNALLLGDSALYLCASSLLAFYGYTFGSGTRLTVV.

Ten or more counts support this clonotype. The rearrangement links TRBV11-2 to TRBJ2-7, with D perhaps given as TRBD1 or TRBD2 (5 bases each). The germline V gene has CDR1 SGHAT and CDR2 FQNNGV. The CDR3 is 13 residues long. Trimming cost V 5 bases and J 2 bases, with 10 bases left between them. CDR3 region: CASSTGPAYEQYF. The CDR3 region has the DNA TGTGCCAGCAGCACGGGACCAGCCTACGAGCAGTACTTC.

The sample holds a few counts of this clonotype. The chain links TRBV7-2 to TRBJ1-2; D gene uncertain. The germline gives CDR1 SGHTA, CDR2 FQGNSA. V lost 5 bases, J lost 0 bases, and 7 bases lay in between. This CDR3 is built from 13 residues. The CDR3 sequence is CASSLQANYGYTF. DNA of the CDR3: TGTGCCAGCAGCCTTCAAGCTAACTATGGCTACACCTTC.

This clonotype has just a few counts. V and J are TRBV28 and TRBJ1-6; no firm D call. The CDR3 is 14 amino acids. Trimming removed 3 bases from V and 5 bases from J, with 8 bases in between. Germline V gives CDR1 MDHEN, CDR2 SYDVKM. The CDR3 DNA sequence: TGTGCCAGCAGTTTTAAGAGGAATAATTCACCCCTCCACTTT. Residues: CASSFKRNNSPLHF.

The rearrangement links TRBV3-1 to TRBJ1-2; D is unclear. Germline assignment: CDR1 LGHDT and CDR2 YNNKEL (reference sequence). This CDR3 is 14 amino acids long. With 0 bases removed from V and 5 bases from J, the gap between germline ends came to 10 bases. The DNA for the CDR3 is TGTGCCAGCAGCCAAGATCTGGCCTTTTATGGCTACACCTTC. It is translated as CASSQDLAFYGYTF.

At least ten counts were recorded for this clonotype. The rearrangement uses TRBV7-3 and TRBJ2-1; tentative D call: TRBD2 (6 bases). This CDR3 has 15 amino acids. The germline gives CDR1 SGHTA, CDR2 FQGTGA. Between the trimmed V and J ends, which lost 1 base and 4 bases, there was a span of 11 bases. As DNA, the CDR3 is TGTGCCAGCAGCTTAAGCGGGGTAGCTTACAATGAGCAGTTCTTC. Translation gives CASSLSGVAYNEQFF.

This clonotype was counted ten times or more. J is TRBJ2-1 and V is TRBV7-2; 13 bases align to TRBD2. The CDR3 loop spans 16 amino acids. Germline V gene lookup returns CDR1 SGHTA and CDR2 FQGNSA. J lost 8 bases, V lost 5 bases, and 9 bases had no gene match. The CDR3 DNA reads TGTGCCAGCAGCGACCCGGGACTAGCGGGAAAGGATGAGCAGTTCTTC. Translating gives CASSDPGLAGKDEQFF.

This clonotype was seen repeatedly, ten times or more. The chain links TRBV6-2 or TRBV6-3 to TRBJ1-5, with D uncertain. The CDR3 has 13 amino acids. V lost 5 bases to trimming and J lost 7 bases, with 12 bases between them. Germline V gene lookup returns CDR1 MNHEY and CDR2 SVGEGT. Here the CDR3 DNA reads TGTGCCAGCAGTGCCCGAAAAATCCAGCCCCAGCATTTT. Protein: CASSARKIQPQHF.

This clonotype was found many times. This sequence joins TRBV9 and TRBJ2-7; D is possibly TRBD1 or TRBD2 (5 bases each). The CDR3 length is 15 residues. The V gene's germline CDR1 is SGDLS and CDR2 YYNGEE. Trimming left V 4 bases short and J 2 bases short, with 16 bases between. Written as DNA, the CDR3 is TGTGCCAGCAGCCCTCAGGGAGCGACACCCTACGAGCAGTACTTC. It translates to CASSPQGATPYEQYF.